A selection of T cell receptor beta chains follows, all from one sample in a study of blood T cell repertoires in COVID-19. The data were produced by immunoSEQ multiplex PCR, yet TCRdb's version contains in-frame clones alone and is incomplete. This table holds 150,000 or so clones, 85% to 90% found once. Sequencing was performed on peripheral blood. Receptors originate from a woman in her forties with acute or convalescent COVID-19. Each CDR3 is given with its conserved first and last residue. Each record gives: V gene, CDR3 length, clone size, D gene, J gene, CDR3 protein, CDR3 DNA. The D gene is left open where the match is weak. Some rows have no size entry. The others give once, few or many, or a class for an expanded clone.

TRBV30	13	NA	NA	TRBJ1-1	CAWSQIQEAEAFF	TGTGCCTGGAGTCAGATACAGGAAGCTGAAGCTTTCTTT
TRBV5-4	16	NA	NA	TRBJ2-3	CASSLRGGVGTDTQYF	TGTGCCAGCAGCTTGAGGGGGGGTGTAGGCACAGATACGCAGTATTTT
TRBV2	14	NA	NA	TRBJ2-7	CASLISILVGEQYF	TGTGCCAGCTTAATTTCAATTCTGGTCGGCGAGCAGTACTTC
TRBV10-2	11	NA	NA	TRBJ2-3	CASSSTDTQYF	TGCGCCAGTTCTAGCACAGATACGCAGTATTTT
TRBV6-4	17	once	TRBD1	TRBJ2-3	CASSVFGTGLSTDTQYF	TGTGCCAGCAGTGTGTTCGGGACAGGGTTGAGCACAGATACGCAGTATTTT
TRBV7-9	15	NA	TRBD1	TRBJ1-4	CASSAQGANNEKLFF	TGTGCCAGCAGCGCGCAGGGGGCCAACAATGAAAAACTGTTTTTT
TRBV23-1	15	once	TRBD1	TRBJ2-5	CASRKGRGLGETQYF	TGCGCCAGCAGAAAGGGCAGGGGGCTAGGAGAGACCCAGTACTTC
TRBV3-1/TRBV3-2	12	once	NA	TRBJ1-1	CASKQGSTEAFF	TGTGCCAGCAAGCAGGGAAGTACTGAAGCTTTCTTT
TRBV15	15	NA	TRBD1	TRBJ1-5	CATRDRGQINQPQHF	TGTGCCACCCGGGACAGGGGGCAGATCAATCAGCCCCAGCATTTT
TRBV6-5	12	NA	NA	TRBJ1-2	CASRGLLYGYTF	TGTGCCAGCCGCGGACTCCTATATGGCTACACCTTC
TRBV2	16	NA	NA	TRBJ1-1	CASSGLPAGQVIEAFF	TGTGCCAGCAGTGGTCTTCCGGCCGGACAAGTTATTGAAGCTTTCTTT
TRBV27	18	NA	TRBD1	TRBJ2-6	CASSLWSRDRSGANVLTF	TGTGCCAGCAGTCTATGGTCCCGGGACAGGTCTGGGGCCAACGTCCTGACTTTC
TRBV9	13	once	TRBD1	TRBJ2-7	CASSGQGAGEQYF	TGTGCCAGCAGCGGTCAGGGGGCAGGGGAGCAGTACTTC
TRBV30	14	NA	NA	TRBJ2-7	CAWSRGAYSYEQYF	TGTGCCTGGAGCCGCGGGGCTTACTCCTACGAGCAGTACTTC
TRBV11-3	14	NA	NA	TRBJ1-1	CAIHMNGGFTEAFF	TGTGCCATACATATGAACGGGGGATTCACTGAAGCTTTCTTT
TRBV11-2	17	NA	TRBD1	TRBJ2-2	CASSYGGTGGDGGELFF	TGTGCCAGCAGCTACGGGGGGACAGGGGGCGACGGCGGGGAGCTGTTTTTT
TRBV9	18	NA	TRBD1	TRBJ1-6	CASSVATQTGFRNSPLHF	TGTGCCAGCAGCGTAGCAACCCAGACAGGGTTCCGCAATTCACCCCTCCACTTT
TRBV9	16	NA	TRBD2	TRBJ2-1	CASSVGGLAGSVEQFF	TGTGCCAGCAGCGTAGGCGGACTAGCGGGATCCGTTGAGCAGTTCTTC
TRBV3-1/TRBV3-2	15	once	TRBD1	TRBJ2-1	CASSQRGTGDNEQFF	TGTGCCAGCAGCCAGAGAGGGACAGGGGATAATGAGCAGTTCTTC
TRBV12-2	15	NA	NA	TRBJ1-4	CASRFGGQLNEKLFF	TGTGCAAGTCGCTTTGGGGGACAGCTCAATGAAAAACTGTTTTTT
TRBV5-4	18	NA	TRBD1	TRBJ1-3	CASSLGGQGALGGNTIYF	TGTGCCAGCAGCTTGGGAGGACAGGGGGCTTTAGGCGGAAACACCATATATTTT
TRBV19	14	NA	NA	TRBJ1-2	CASSIPGQLVTPDF	TGTGCCAGTAGTATCCCTGGACAGCTTGTGACGCCGGACTTC
TRBV3-1/TRBV3-2	16	NA	NA	TRBJ1-4	CASSLTPGNLNEKLFF	TGTGCCAGCAGCCTCACCCCGGGGAACCTAAATGAAAAACTGTTTTTT
TRBV12-3/TRBV12-4	12	few	NA	TRBJ1-1	CASSLPGSEAFF	TGTGCCAGCAGTTTACCAGGGTCTGAAGCTTTCTTT
TRBV18	14	once	NA	TRBJ1-5	CASSNSGQNQPQHF	TGTGCCAGCTCTAACTCGGGACAAAATCAGCCCCAGCATTTT
TRBV30	14	once	NA	TRBJ1-1	CAWKTGGFGTEAFF	TGTGCCTGGAAAACGGGGGGGTTTGGTACTGAAGCTTTCTTT
TRBV15	14	NA	NA	TRBJ2-3	CATSLNSGGDTQYF	TGTGCCACCAGCCTAAACTCGGGTGGAGATACGCAGTATTTT
TRBV10-1	15	NA	TRBD1	TRBJ2-2	CASSAGQGAYGELFF	TGCGCCAGCAGTGCGGGACAGGGGGCTTACGGGGAGCTGTTTTTT
TRBV30	14	NA	TRBD1	TRBJ2-7	CAHGRGTGTSEQYF	TGTGCCCACGGAAGAGGGACAGGGACCTCGGAGCAGTACTTC
TRBV5-1	15	NA	TRBD1	TRBJ2-1	CASSSPVDRDNEQFF	TGCGCCAGCAGCTCCCCCGTTGACAGGGACAATGAGCAGTTCTTC
TRBV11-2	15	once	NA	TRBJ2-5	CASSFRRGPQETQYF	TGTGCCAGCAGCTTTAGGAGGGGCCCCCAAGAGACCCAGTACTTC
TRBV2	14	NA	NA	TRBJ2-1	CASSADRDYNEQFF	TGTGCCAGCAGTGCCGACCGGGACTACAATGAGCAGTTCTTC
TRBV24-1	11	NA	NA	TRBJ2-2	CATTGAGELFF	TGTGCCACCACCGGGGCCGGGGAGCTGTTTTTT
TRBV28	17	NA	TRBD1	TRBJ1-6	CASSQYRGQSYNSPLHF	TGTGCCAGCAGCCAGTACAGGGGGCAGTCCTATAATTCACCCCTCCACTTT
TRBV7-9	15	NA	TRBD1	TRBJ2-6	CASSGTGLGANVLTF	TGTGCCAGCAGCGGGACAGGTCTTGGGGCCAACGTCCTGACTTTC
TRBV9	15	NA	TRBD2	TRBJ2-1	CASSPGLAGGNEQFF	TGTGCCAGCAGCCCGGGACTAGCGGGAGGAAATGAGCAGTTCTTC
TRBV7-2	16	once	TRBD1	TRBJ2-2	CASRKDRGRPAGELFF	TGTGCCAGCAGGAAGGACAGGGGGCGTCCGGCCGGGGAGCTGTTTTTT
TRBV11-3	15	few	NA	TRBJ1-5	CASSVQGRVNQPQHF	TGTGCCAGCAGCGTTCAGGGGCGGGTTAATCAGCCCCAGCATTTT
TRBV5-1	16	NA	TRBD2	TRBJ2-1	CASSGLAGVDYNEQFF	TGCGCCAGCAGCGGTTTAGCGGGAGTCGACTACAATGAGCAGTTCTTC
TRBV18	16	NA	NA	TRBJ1-1	CASSPTGTVMNTEAFF	TGTGCCAGCTCACCGACGGGGACTGTCATGAACACTGAAGCTTTCTTT
TRBV7-9	14	NA	TRBD1	TRBJ2-7	CASSSGQGSYEQYF	TGTGCCAGCAGCTCCGGACAGGGATCCTACGAGCAGTACTTC
TRBV19	15	NA	NA	TRBJ1-1	CASSTNPGGNTEAFF	TGTGCCAGTAGTACAAACCCCGGAGGGAACACTGAAGCTTTCTTT
TRBV9	14	NA	NA	TRBJ1-2	CASSPRVPTNGYTF	TGTGCCAGCAGCCCGCGGGTCCCAACGAACGGCTACACCTTC
TRBV30	17	NA	NA	TRBJ2-6	CAWRADRELSWANVLTF	TGTGCCTGGAGGGCGGACAGAGAACTCTCCTGGGCCAACGTCCTGACTTTC
TRBV7-2	15	NA	TRBD2	TRBJ2-7	CASSPTPGLAYEQYF	TGTGCCAGCAGCCCGACCCCCGGACTAGCGTACGAGCAGTACTTC
TRBV30	13	NA	NA	TRBJ2-1	CAWSDEGGLEQFF	TGTGCCTGGAGTGATGAGGGAGGCCTTGAGCAGTTCTTC
TRBV6-5	16	NA	NA	TRBJ2-5	CASSYSFMGRKETQYF	TGTGCCAGCAGTTACTCTTTTATGGGCCGCAAAGAGACCCAGTACTTC
TRBV4-1	14	NA	NA	TRBJ2-3	CASSQLGGAGTQYF	TGCGCCAGCAGCCAATTAGGAGGGGCCGGTACGCAGTATTTT
TRBV19	13	NA	TRBD1	TRBJ1-1	CASSPGQGPEAFF	TGTGCCAGTAGTCCAGGACAGGGCCCTGAAGCTTTCTTT
TRBV7-3	15	NA	NA	TRBJ2-3	CASSQGLEGTDTQYF	TGTGCCAGCAGCCAGGGGTTGGAGGGCACAGATACGCAGTATTTT
TRBV18	15	NA	NA	TRBJ1-2	CASSPRTESNYGYTF	TGTGCCAGCTCACCGCGGACAGAGAGTAACTATGGCTACACCTTC
TRBV7-2	16	NA	TRBD1	TRBJ2-3	CASRQGPGFGTDTQYF	TGTGCCAGCAGACAGGGGCCAGGATTCGGCACAGATACGCAGTATTTT
TRBV15	19	NA	TRBD1	TRBJ1-4	CATGDPGTGRIATNEKLFF	TGTGCCACCGGGGACCCCGGGACAGGGAGGATTGCAACTAATGAAAAACTGTTTTTT
TRBV19	16	NA	TRBD2	TRBJ2-1	CASSIGGGLKYNEQFF	TGTGCCAGTAGTATAGGGGGGGGGTTAAAGTACAATGAGCAGTTCTTC
TRBV11-1	16	NA	NA	TRBJ2-5	CASSTTGILLQETQYF	TGTGCCAGCAGCACCACAGGGATCCTCCTTCAAGAGACCCAGTACTTC
TRBV10-1	16	NA	TRBD2	TRBJ2-3	CASSVGLAGTTDTQYF	TGCGCCAGCAGTGTGGGACTAGCGGGGACCACAGATACGCAGTATTTT
TRBV6-2/TRBV6-3	15	NA	TRBD2	TRBJ2-3	CASSYGLAGTDTQYF	TGTGCCAGCAGTTATGGGCTAGCGGGCACAGATACGCAGTATTTT
TRBV27	15	NA	TRBD1	TRBJ1-1	CASSPATGLDTEAFF	TGTGCCAGCAGTCCGGCGACAGGGTTAGACACTGAAGCTTTCTTT
TRBV6-4	15	few	TRBD1	TRBJ2-3	CASSDGTGGADTQYF	TGTGCCAGCAGTGACGGGACAGGGGGCGCAGATACGCAGTATTTT
TRBV7-9	13	NA	NA	TRBJ1-1	CASSLGTATEAFF	TGTGCCAGCAGCTTAGGGACAGCCACTGAAGCTTTCTTT